The T cell receptor (beta chain) under discussion was sequenced for a study of PD-1 blockade in classical Hodgkin lymphoma. The V gene lost 0 bases and the J gene lost 3 bases, with 8 bases spanning the gap. The CDR3 is 15 residues long. Germline CDR1 and CDR2: SGHVS and FNYEAQ. Time point here: cycle 4 day 1 (C4D1), after less than 7 weeks of nivolumab. Every one of the patients relapsed after autologous stem cell transplantation (brentuximab vedotin exposure was variable). Some clones are missing from TCRdb's copy, which holds only in-frame ones; the method was immunoSEQ multiplex PCR. Altogether some 19,000 clones are present, approximately 80% being singletons, with the ten largest covering around 22%.

The sequence was obtained from a human donor with classical Hodgkin lymphoma. The sample here was peripheral blood mononuclear cells (PBMCs), taken before the fourth cycle of nivolumab. This chain connects TRBV7-6 to TRBJ2-2, with unresolved D. The CDR3 spells CASSLAVQDTGELFF. CDR3 sequence (DNA): TGTGCCAGCAGCTTAGCGGTCCAGGACACCGGGGAGCTGTTTTTT.